One T cell receptor (beta chain) is described in this entry. All donors comprised healthy Caucasians. These data originate in a study of identical twins. TCRdb processed the 5' RACE reads anew with MiXCR; each CDR3 protein has one entry. The sample has roughly 690,000 distinct CDR3 sequences; 21% are singletons. CDR1 and CDR2 from the germline V gene are MNHEY and SMNVEV (reference sequence). With 4 bases removed from V and 9 bases from J, the gap between germline ends came to 16 bases. The CDR3 extends over 14 amino acids. These data are also associated with another study on T cells expressing NK-cell markers. As that study records: Underlying the TCR beta repertoires were sorted CD3+CD56+NKG2C+, CD3+CD56+NKG2C- and CD3+CD56-NKG2C+ T cells. Within the sequenced cohort of eight donors, seven exhibited HCMV seropositivity and one was seronegative.

Sequencing was carried out using PBMCs. The receptor comes from a woman under 30 in good health. This rearrangement joins TRBV27 to TRBJ2-1; D perhaps matches TRBD1 (6 bases). The CDR3 coding sequence is TGTGCCAGCAGTTCCCTAACAGGGATGGGTGAGCAGTTCTTC. This gives the protein CASSSLTGMGEQFF.